The sequence of this T cell receptor (beta chain) was determined in a study of tumor-infiltrating lymphocytes in primary liver carcinoma. Priming with a constant-region primer yielded TCR beta cDNA from roughly 490 ng total RNA. It was through three nested multiplex PCR rounds of slightly modified ARM-PCR that TCR beta libraries arose. Amplification in the first two PCR rounds was performed using TRBV1-TRBV30 forward primers and a C-beta reverse primer for around 11 cycles each. TCRdb used MiXCR to reprocess the multiplex PCR reads, holding one entry per CDR3 protein. The data show 90,000 to 150,000 distinct CDR3 sequences, with approximately 68% seen just once and over 8% held by the top ten. The study's findings and limits: Overlap between tumor regions exceeded overlap of tumor with adjacent tissue or blood. Blood had a significantly lower top-250-clone fraction than tumors did (p = 0.039).

Starting material for RNA and DNA co-extraction consisted of roughly 18-34 mg of unsorted bulk tissue. Of note for this clonotype: Its antigen is unidentified.

Germline lookup yields CDR1 LNHDA and CDR2 SQIVND (reference sequence). This CDR3 spans 15 amino acids. The V and J ends lost 5 bases and 0 bases respectively, with 13 bases between them. This TCR was recovered from an older woman with primary liver carcinoma and hepatitis B virus infection. The chain recombines TRBV19 with TRBJ1-1; D perhaps matches TRBD1 (5 bases). Input material: tumor-adjacent normal liver tissue. The DNA for the CDR3 is TGTGCCAGTAGTGAGGGACGCCGAATGAACACTGAAGCTTTCTTT. Translating gives CASSEGRRMNTEAFF. Supplemented by reference TRBV19 and TRBJ1-1, the full variable domain reads DGGITQSPKYLFRKEGQNVTLSCEQNLNHDAMYWYRQDPGQGLRLIYYSQIVNDFQKGDIAEGYSVSREKKESFPLTVTSAQKNPTAFYLCASSEGRRMNTEAFFGQGTRLTVV.